One T cell receptor (beta chain) is described in this entry. Its antigen is not identified. The sample belongs to a study of cytomegalovirus exposure and HLA in healthy donors. The PCR was carried out with 60 Vbeta primers and 13 Jbeta primers. Using immunoSEQ multiplex PCR, the repertoire was profiled, and TCRdb retains in-frame clones only, with some absent. This table has 85,000 to 110,000 clones, roughly 77% appearing once. The CDR3 has 16 residues. Germline assignment: CDR1 SEHNR and CDR2 FQNEAQ (reference sequence). Unmatched junction bases numbered 7, after V lost 4 bases and J lost 6 bases. General study results and limits: A highly shared variant cluster was judged a likely technical artifact.

Sample: PBMCs. The chain combines TRBV7-9 with TRBJ1-6; TRBD1 matches at 9 bases. The source of this sequence is a young woman in good health and CMV-seropositive. The CDR3 region is CASSSKGDRVNSPLHF. The DNA for the CDR3 is TGTGCCAGCAGCTCGAAAGGGGACAGGGTTAATTCACCCCTCCACTTT.